The 18 T cell receptor beta chains listed next were all sequenced from one sample in a study of blood T cell repertoires in COVID-19. Some clones are missing from TCRdb's copy, which holds only in-frame ones; the method was immunoSEQ multiplex PCR. The table includes about 310,000 clones, almost 90% detected once. Sequenced: peripheral blood. The receptors originated from a woman aged 25 to 39 with COVID-19, enrolled during active disease.

The chain combines TRBV3-1 (or the pseudogene TRBV3-2) with TRBJ2-7; 11 bases map to TRBD2. V dropped 5 bases and J dropped 4; count of bases not matched to a gene: 7. The CDR3 has 15 residues. Germline V lookup: CDR1 LGHDT, CDR2 YNNKEL (reference sequence). CDR3 coding DNA: TGTGCCAGCAGCGGCGGGACTAGCGGTCTTTACGAGCAGTACTTC. As protein: CASSGGTSGLYEQYF.

The gene calls are TRBV6-1 and TRBJ2-2; 7 bases are a match to TRBD1. The CDR3 sequence is 16 residues long. With V trimmed by 4 bases and J by 4 bases, 9 bases remained unmatched. Germline V gives CDR1 MNHNS, CDR2 SASEGT. The CDR3 here is CASSARQGFGTGELFF. Written as DNA, the CDR3 is TGTGCCAGCAGTGCGCGACAGGGTTTCGGCACCGGGGAGCTGTTTTTT.

This chain joins TRBV18 and TRBJ2-1, with D tentatively TRBD2 (5 bases). From germline, CDR1 is KGHSH and CDR2 LQKENI. Trimming left V 0 bases short and J 0 bases short, with 9 bases between. The CDR3 is made up of 16 amino acids. The CDR3 bases are TGTGCCAGCTCACCACCCGAGCGGAACTCCTACAATGAGCAGTTCTTC. It codes for CASSPPERNSYNEQFF.

The CDR3 region has the DNA TGTGCCAGCAGACAGGATCCTAATCAGCCCCAGCATTTT. This codes for CASRQDPNQPQHF. The V call is TRBV27, the J call TRBJ1-5; D is possibly TRBD1 (5 bases). Germline V CDR1 and CDR2: MNHEY, SMNVEV (reference sequence). The CDR3 covers 13 residues. Trimming took 6 bases from V and 4 from J, leaving 10 bases between them.

The V gene is TRBV7-3, the J gene TRBJ2-2; 13 bases fit TRBD2. J was trimmed by 8 bases and V by 5 bases; bases with no gene match: 8. Germline V gene data show CDR1 as SGHTA and CDR2 as FQGTGA. The CDR3 spans 16 residues. The CDR3 nucleotides read TGTGCCAGCAGCCGAGGACTAGCGGGAGCTTCTGGGGAGCTGTTTTTT. It specifies CASSRGLAGASGELFF. The whole variable domain, remainder taken from reference TRBV7-3 and TRBJ2-2, is GAGVSQTPSNKVTEKGKYVELRCDPISGHTALYWYRQSLGQGPEFLIYFQGTGAADDSGLPNDRFFAVRPEGSVSTLKIQRTERGDSAVYLCASSRGLAGASGELFFGEGSRLTVL.

The genes are TRBV5-1 and TRBJ2-2; D is possibly TRBD1 (6 bases). This CDR3 spans 16 amino acids. Germline loops: CDR1 SGHRS, CDR2 YFSETQ. Trimming left V 0 bases short and J 0 bases short, with 9 bases between. DNA for the CDR3: TGCGCCAGCAGCTTGGAGCCAGGGGCGAACACCGGGGAGCTGTTTTTT. It yields the protein CASSLEPGANTGELFF. Filled out from reference TRBV5-1 and TRBJ2-2, the complete variable domain reads KAGVTQTPRYLIKTRGQQVTLSCSPISGHRSVSWYQQTPGQGLQFLFEYFSETQRNKGNFPGRFSGRQFSNSRSEMNVSTLELGDSALYLCASSLEPGANTGELFFGEGSRLTVL.

This rearrangement joins TRBV6-6 to TRBJ2-1; 8 positions agree with TRBD2. The CDR3 covers 16 residues. The V and J ends lost 8 bases and 0 bases, in that order; junction bases with no gene match: 9. CDR1 and CDR2 from the germline V gene are MNHNY and SVGAGI (reference sequence). The CDR3 here is CASSGVAGSSYNEQFF. The DNA for the CDR3 is TGTGCCAGCTCCGGGGTAGCGGGGAGCTCCTACAATGAGCAGTTCTTC.

V usage is TRBV14 and J usage is TRBJ2-7, with a possible D match to TRBD2 (6 bases). The germline V gene has CDR1 SGHDN and CDR2 FVKESK. The CDR3 is made up of 15 amino acids. The V and J ends lost 4 bases and 5 bases respectively, with 18 bases between them. Here the CDR3 DNA reads TGTGCCAGCAGCCCGCTCGGGGGAGTCGGGGACGAGCAGTACTTC. This codes for CASSPLGGVGDEQYF.

The V gene is TRBV27, the J gene TRBJ1-1, with 8 bases that match TRBD1. Germline CDR1 is MNHEY and CDR2 is SMNVEV (reference sequence). J lost 1 base, V lost 4 bases, and 5 bases had no gene match. CDR3 length: 15 amino acids. CDR3 in DNA: TGTGCCAGCAGTTCTTCCACAGGGGGGAACACTGAAGCTTTCTTT. Protein: CASSSSTGGNTEAFF.

The chain carries TRBV7-8 and TRBJ1-2; possibly TRBD1 for D (6 bases). The V gene's germline CDR1 is SGHVS and CDR2 FQNEAQ. Trimming removed 5 bases at V and 6 bases at J, with 13 bases between. This CDR3 is 13 amino acids long. CDR3 nucleotides: TGTGCCAGCAGCCGGGGGGCCCTCGATGGCTACACCTTC. Its translation: CASSRGALDGYTF. Supplemented by reference TRBV7-8 and TRBJ1-2, the full variable domain reads GAGVSQSPRYKVAKRGQDVALRCDPISGHVSLFWYQQALGQGPEFLTYFQNEAQLDKSGLPSDRFFAERPEGSVSTLKIQRTQQEDSAVYLCASSRGALDGYTFGSGTRLTVV.

This sequence joins TRBV10-3 and TRBJ2-7; 7 nucleotides agree with TRBD2. The germline CDR1 and CDR2 sequences are ENHRY and SYGVKD. There are 16 residues in the CDR3. After removal of 3 bases from V and 2 bases from J, the junction contained 10 bases not matched to a gene. CDR3 in amino acids: CAISDPGLRGPYEQYF. Here the CDR3 DNA reads TGTGCCATCAGTGATCCGGGACTAAGGGGTCCCTACGAGCAGTACTTC.

The genes are TRBV7-8 and TRBJ2-3; 7 nucleotides align to TRBD1. This CDR3 spans 14 amino acids. The junction had 2 bases not matched to a gene; V was cut back by 4 bases and J by 1 base. Germline V lookup: CDR1 SGHVS, CDR2 FQNEAQ. The CDR3 is CASSSGTGTDTQYF. For the CDR3, the DNA is TGTGCCAGCAGCTCGGGGACAGGCACAGATACGCAGTATTTT.

The V call is TRBV6-1, the J call TRBJ1-2; D possibly corresponds to TRBD1 (5 bases). The germline gives CDR1 MNHNS, CDR2 SASEGT. CDR3 size: 15 residues. V was clipped by 2 bases and J by 8 bases, with 18 bases between them. The CDR3 protein is CASSELAGIVGGYTF. CDR3 coding DNA: TGTGCCAGCAGTGAATTAGCAGGGATAGTTGGCGGCTACACCTTC.

The rearrangement uses TRBV30 and TRBJ2-1; 7 bases are a match to TRBD1. Germline V gene data show CDR1 as GTSNPN and CDR2 as SVGIG (reference sequence). The J segment lost 6 bases and the V segment lost 2 bases, leaving 10 bases of the junction unmatched. This CDR3 contains 15 residues. The CDR3 protein is CAWSKGARPGNEQFF. In DNA, the CDR3 is TGTGCCTGGAGTAAGGGGGCCAGACCGGGCAATGAGCAGTTCTTC.

This clone occurred once. This chain uses TRBV29-1 with TRBJ1-2; D perhaps matches TRBD1 (5 bases). Per germline, CDR1 SQVTM and CDR2 ANQGSEA. Trimming cost V 4 bases and J 5 bases, with 11 bases left between them. This CDR3 region has 12 residues. DNA of the CDR3: TGCAGCGTTGTTGTGGGGCCGTATGGCTACACCTTC. Amino acids: CSVVVGPYGYTF. Combining the CDR3 with reference TRBV29-1 and TRBJ1-2 gives the whole variable domain SAVISQKPSRDICQRGTSLTIQCQVDSQVTMMFWYRQQPGQSLTLIATANQGSEATYESGFVIDKFPISRPNLTFSTLTVSNMSPEDSSIYLCSVVVGPYGYTFGSGTRLTVV.

This chain uses TRBV7-3 with TRBJ2-6, with 8 positions matching TRBD1. V trimming: 0 bases; J trimming: 0 bases; junction bases outside the gene matches: 7. Germline V lookup: CDR1 SGHTA, CDR2 FQGTGA. The CDR3 sequence is 19 residues long. CDR3 residues: CASSLTGQVEFSGANVLTF. The CDR3 region has the DNA TGTGCCAGCAGCTTAACGGGACAGGTGGAGTTCTCTGGGGCCAACGTCCTGACTTTC.

This chain connects TRBV11-3 to TRBJ2-3, with TRBD2 as a possible D gene (6 bases). Trimming stripped 5 bases from V and 5 bases from J, with 14 bases between. Germline V gives CDR1 SGHNT, CDR2 YENEEA. The CDR3 loop spans 14 amino acids. DNA of the CDR3: TGTGCCAGCAGCCGCCGGGACTCACAAGATACGCAGTATTTT. Its translation: CASSRRDSQDTQYF.

This chain joins TRBV7-2 and TRBJ1-2; 8 bases are a match to TRBD1. Trimming at V came to 3 bases and at J to 4 bases, leaving 7 bases not matched to a gene. This CDR3 spans 15 amino acids. Per the germline V gene, CDR1 is SGHTA and CDR2 is FQGNSA. CDR3 sequence (DNA): TGTGCCAGCAGCTTGACAGGGGAGAAAGGCTATGGCTACACCTTC. It specifies CASSLTGEKGYGYTF.